This TCR beta chain is drawn from a study of blood T cells in healthy people across ages. Overall study results and limits: Versus aged donors, long-lived donors had higher diversity and more naive CD4+ cells. Naive T cell percentage by flow cytometry tracked strongly with beta diversity. Shifts in expanded clonotypes may have been confounded by donor CMV status, which was unknown.

Details on this clonotype: What it recognizes is unknown.

Each individual donor underwent a draw of about 9.9 milliliters of peripheral blood. It was with a sample-barcoded 5' primer and a J-beta primer mix that a second PCR of about 7 to 12 cycles was run. MiXCR, run by TCRdb on the 5' RACE reads, gives a single entry per CDR3 protein. The data show over 600,000 distinct CDR3 sequences, around 50% seen once. The junction had 17 bases not matched to a gene; V was cut back by 7 bases and J by 3 bases. Germline-derived CDR1 and CDR2 are MNHEY and SMNVEV (reference sequence). This CDR3 has 17 residues. The sequence was obtained from a middle-aged man in good health. V gene TRBV27 combines with J gene TRBJ1-2; 7 nucleotides agree with TRBD1. The sample taken for sequencing was blood. The CDR3 DNA reads TGTGCCAGCACCCCATGGGCGAGACAGGGTTTAGACTATGGCTACACCTTC. It yields the protein CASTPWARQGLDYGYTF.